This TCR beta chain was observed in a study of molecular identifiers for immune sequencing clone quantification. This clonotype was counted many times. Its target is unknown. TCRdb re-analysed the PCR reads in MiXCR, keeping a single row per CDR3 protein. The sample includes 460,000 or so distinct CDR3 sequences, roughly 23% of them seen just once. Points from the study as a whole: Investigators reportedly could detect spiked Jurkat TCR RNA from one cell among about a million naive cells. In cases of identical TCR molecules sharing a barcode, highly expanded clone sizes could be underestimated.

The CDR3 runs to 14 residues. V dropped 4 bases and J dropped 7; count of bases not matched to a gene: 5. Sequenced sample: naive CD8+ T cells from blood, with Jurkat cell RNA spiked in. The subset: FACS-sorted CD8+CD4-CCR7+CD45RA+ naive T cells. The chain combines TRBV12-3 or TRBV12-4 with TRBJ2-2, with TRBD1 matching 8 bases. The receptor was derived from a human donor in good health. Some libraries in this study had Jurkat cell RNA spiked in. The CDR3 loop is CASSYRTGFGELFF. The CDR3 DNA is TGTGCCAGCAGTTACCGGACAGGGTTCGGGGAGCTGTTTTTT.